Listed here are 18 T cell receptor beta chains from one sample, sequenced in a study of Ad26.COV2.S vaccination and SARS-CoV-2 variants. The data were produced by immunoSEQ multiplex PCR, yet TCRdb's version contains in-frame clones alone and is incomplete. The sample has roughly 410,000 clones; about four fifths are singletons. Indicated treatment: some 20 received Ad26.COV2.S at low or high dose, single or two shots; 5 received placebo; per-sample allocation not given. Each sample was drawn 63 days after the first injection (of vaccine or placebo). The material was peripheral blood, obtained in a trial of Ad26.COV2.S vaccine versus placebo. Receptor source: a person aged 18-65 years who received the Ad26.COV2.S COVID-19 vaccine or a placebo.

This clone has a single count. The chain couples TRBV2 to TRBJ2-2; the D gene is possibly TRBD2 (5 bases). CDR3 length: 16 residues. Germline CDR1 SNHLY, CDR2 FYNNEI. V was shortened by 1 base and J by 3 bases, with 12 bases between the two germline ends. CDR3 loop: CASSEDGSVHTGELFF. The CDR3 DNA reads TGTGCCAGCAGTGAAGATGGTAGCGTCCACACCGGGGAGCTGTTTTTT.

The chain employs TRBV18 and TRBJ1-1, with D uncertain. Between the trimmed V and J ends, which lost 3 bases and 3 bases, there was a span of 14 bases. The CDR3 length is 15 residues. Per germline, CDR1 KGHSH and CDR2 LQKENI. The CDR3 region has the DNA TGTGCCAGCTCACCGGTCGGTGGGGAGGACACTGAAGCTTTCTTT. This sequence encodes CASSPVGGEDTEAFF.

The chain has TRBV5-5 and TRBJ1-6; 7 bases match TRBD1. Unmatched junction bases numbered 7, after V lost 0 bases and J lost 4 bases. The CDR3 loop spans 17 amino acids. Germline CDR1 SGHKS, CDR2 YYEKEE (reference sequence). Written as DNA, the CDR3 is TGTGCCAGCAGCTTGGTTACAGGGGACTTTTATAATTCACCCCTCCACTTT. This sequence encodes CASSLVTGDFYNSPLHF. The whole variable domain, remainder taken from reference TRBV5-5 and TRBJ1-6, is DAGVTQSPTHLIKTRGQQVTLRCSPISGHKSVSWYQQVLGQGPQFIFQYYEKEERGRGNFPDRFSARQFPNYSSELNVNALLLGDSALYLCASSLVTGDFYNSPLHFGNGTRLTVT.

This chain connects TRBV4-1 to TRBJ1-1; weak D call: TRBD1 (5 bases). Germline V CDR1 and CDR2: MGHRA, YSYEKL. Trimming took off 4 bases at V and 3 bases at J, with 15 bases between the two ends. The CDR3 contains 15 residues. CDR3 protein: CASSRFTPGDTEAFF. CDR3 bases: TGCGCCAGCAGCCGATTCACTCCGGGGGACACTGAAGCTTTCTTT.

J is TRBJ1-1 and V is TRBV11-2; perhaps TRBD1 as D (6 bases). Between the trimmed V and J ends, which lost 3 bases and 1 base, there was a span of 12 bases. The CDR3 runs to 15 residues. Germline V gene lookup returns CDR1 SGHAT and CDR2 FQNNGV. DNA of the CDR3: TGTGCCAGCAGCTTGGACTCCAGGGGGAACACTGAAGCTTTCTTT. Translation gives CASSLDSRGNTEAFF.

The gene calls are TRBV7-2 and TRBJ2-3; 9 bases align to TRBD2. Trimming at V came to 0 bases and at J to 4 bases, leaving 8 bases not matched to a gene. CDR1 and CDR2 (germline): SGHTA, FQGNSA. This CDR3 contains 17 residues. The CDR3 loop reads CASSLAPAGGGPDTQYF. The CDR3 DNA sequence: TGTGCCAGCAGCTTAGCCCCGGCGGGGGGGGGCCCAGATACGCAGTATTTT.

The chain employs TRBV15 and TRBJ2-3; D call uncertain. V dropped 5 bases and J dropped 0 bases, with 15 bases sitting between them. This CDR3 comprises 16 residues. CDR1 and CDR2 (germline): LNHNV, YYDKDF (reference sequence). The CDR3 here is CATSPRRWISTDTQYF. CDR3 nucleotides: TGTGCCACCAGCCCCCGTCGCTGGATCAGCACAGATACGCAGTATTTT.

This chain joins TRBV7-2 and TRBJ2-7; D is perhaps TRBD1 or TRBD2 (6 bases each). The CDR3 consists of 15 residues. V was clipped by 5 bases and J by 2 bases, with 16 bases between them. The V gene's germline CDR1 is SGHTA and CDR2 FQGNSA. DNA for the CDR3: TGTGCCAGCAGCCCCCAGCCGGGGGCCCCCTACGAGCAGTACTTC. This sequence encodes CASSPQPGAPYEQYF.

J is TRBJ2-3 and V is TRBV19; a possible D gene is TRBD2 (5 bases). Trimming stripped 7 bases from V and 6 bases from J, with 17 bases between. CDR1 is LNHDA and CDR2 is SQIVND in the germline V gene (reference sequence). The CDR3 contains 14 residues. CDR3 nucleotide sequence: TGTGCCAGTAACCGGGGATCCTTTTTGGATACGCAGTATTTT. This encodes CASNRGSFLDTQYF.

The chain joins TRBV5-1 to TRBJ2-2; perhaps D is TRBD1 or TRBD2 (5 bases each). The length of the CDR3 is 14 residues. Per germline, CDR1 SGHRS and CDR2 YFSETQ. Trimming cost V 5 bases and J 1 base, with 9 bases left between them. In DNA, the CDR3 is TGCGCCAGCAGGAGGGACCAGAACACCGGGGAGCTGTTTTTT. Its translation: CASRRDQNTGELFF.

This clone was picked up a small number of times. This chain uses TRBV2 with TRBJ2-2; D is uncertain. The V and J ends lost 8 bases and 3 bases respectively, with 4 bases between them. Germline V gene sequence: CDR1 SNHLY, CDR2 FYNNEI. CDR3 length: 11 amino acids. The CDR3 DNA follows: TGTGCCAGCGGACACACCGGGGAGCTGTTTTTT. This translates into CASGHTGELFF.

This rearrangement joins TRBV5-1 to TRBJ2-1; D remains ambiguous. CDR3 size: 16 residues. The V and J ends lost 0 bases and 0 bases respectively, with 10 bases between them. The germline gives CDR1 SGHRS, CDR2 YFSETQ. Here the CDR3 reads CASSLDGIDSYNEQFF. The DNA for the CDR3 is TGCGCCAGCAGCTTGGATGGGATCGACTCCTACAATGAGCAGTTCTTC.

The chain's CDR3 is CASSRTAAVNEKLFF. The CDR3 DNA follows: TGCGCCAGCAGCAGGACAGCGGCAGTTAATGAAAAACTGTTTTTT. V usage is TRBV5-1 and J usage is TRBJ1-4, with D possibly TRBD1 on 6 matching bases. Germline CDR1 and CDR2: SGHRS and YFSETQ. The CDR3 totals 15 residues. V was trimmed by 4 bases and J by 4 bases, leaving 14 bases between them.

In its sample, this clone was seen a few times. The genes are TRBV19 and TRBJ1-5; TRBD1 aligns across 9 bases. With 3 bases clipped from V and 7 bases from J, the junction kept 10 bases outside the gene matches. Germline-derived CDR1 and CDR2 are LNHDA and SQIVND (reference sequence). There are 16 residues in the CDR3. The CDR3 DNA sequence: TGTGCCAGTAGTATTCCCCTGGGGACAGGGCTACAGCCCCAGCATTTT. It codes for CASSIPLGTGLQPQHF.

This rearrangement joins TRBV2 to TRBJ2-3, with 10 bases lining up with TRBD2. In germline, CDR1 is SNHLY, CDR2 FYNNEI. The CDR3 spans 15 residues. V gave up 6 bases and J gave up 4 bases; unmatched junction bases: 7. CDR3 amino acids: CASSRTSGMPDTQYF. CDR3 nucleotide sequence: TGTGCCAGCAGCCGGACTAGCGGAATGCCAGATACGCAGTATTTT.

This chain uses TRBV5-1 with TRBJ1-2, with D hard to call. The CDR3 covers 14 residues. In germline, CDR1 is SGHRS, CDR2 YFSETQ. The V and J ends lost 7 bases and 2 bases respectively, with 15 bases between them. CDR3: CASGLGTANYGYTF. The CDR3 region has the DNA TGCGCCAGCGGGCTAGGCACGGCCAACTATGGCTACACCTTC.

The chain recombines TRBV7-8 with TRBJ2-3, with D unclear. CDR3 size: 14 residues. CDR1 is SGHVS and CDR2 is FQNEAQ in the germline V gene. V was shortened by 9 bases and J by 2 bases, with 15 bases between the two germline ends. CDR3 bases: TGTGCCAGTGCTCTGGGCTCCCTCACAGATACGCAGTATTTT. It encodes CASALGSLTDTQYF.

This clone was counted only a few times. The chain couples TRBV2 to TRBJ1-6; D remains ambiguous. This CDR3 contains 14 residues. The germline V gene encodes CDR1 SNHLY and CDR2 FYNNEI. V lost 6 bases and J lost 4, with 10 bases in between. CDR3 sequence reads: CASRLTEYNSPLHF. The CDR3 DNA follows: TGTGCCAGCAGGCTGACGGAATATAATTCACCCCTCCACTTT.